This TCR beta chain was obtained from a study of long-term antiretroviral therapy in people with HIV (dated by TCRdb to 2022 to 2024). General notes on the study: Collection of the earliest samples took place about a decade ahead of the 2015 WHO recommendation for immediate ART, at a time when ART was typically delayed until CD4 counts fell. Test extractions of a monoclonal T-cell line alongside 30 to 35 polyclonal samples showed no cross-contamination during QIAcube processing. From over 25 adults with confirmed HIV infection, the cohort provided 192 cryopreserved PBMC samples, gathered serially across a mean of approximately six years (range 1-12). Among the 25 to 30 participants with HIV, over nine were female. This retrospective serial study examined whether starting ART and sustained HIV suppression were associated with changes in the composition and diversity of the TRB repertoire in peripheral blood.

Concerning this clone itself: It lacks a known antigen. The sample holds no much larger clone one base away, and base qualities are not on file.

CDR1 and CDR2, looked up from the germline V gene, are MDHEN and SYDVKM. Inclusive of the bounding cysteine and phenylalanine, the CDR3 is 17 residues long. The entry retains the CDR3 DNA only, 51 bases that are in frame from base 1. Trimming takes 7 bases off V and 9 bases off J; junction bases not matched to a gene: 18. The immunoSEQ hsTCRB v3.0 assay was used at survey level resolution for TRB variable region sequencing. A depth of roughly 35,000-55,000 T-cell genomes per sample was targeted for TRB sequencing. An Illumina MiSeq with a v3 150-cycle kit was used to sequence the pooled TRB libraries. For the original study's pipeline: Repertoire analysis ran in R within a reproducible Nextflow workflow covering QC, data transformation and analysis. LymphoSeq2, an R package for exploring AIRR-Seq data, was used to implement the custom analyses. A few samples that produced fewer than 5000 total TRB sequences were removed, so some 190 HIV repertoires were analyzed. Among the roughly 190 retained HIV repertoires, 59 were collected before ART initiation and around 130 were collected after ART initiation. Each repertoire was downsampled to 5000 TRB nucleotide sequences, and summary statistics were averaged across 100 downsampling iterations. TRB sequences were retained for analysis only if CDR3 regions of at least seven amino acids were present. Two measures captured diversity: a Shannon entropy-derived clonality score and the Gini coefficient. In the repertoire networks, any two of the top 5000 CDR3 amino acid sequences were linked whenever the two sequences differed by an edit distance of one. For TRB CDR3 amino acid sequences, GLIPH2 was used to predict antigen specificity groups and MHC restriction. CDR3 amino acid sequences were matched against VDJdb and McPAS-TCR to flag known CMV, EBV, HIV or tissue antigen associations. Pre-ART, post-ART and control groups were compared with Wilcoxon signed-rank tests and Holm-Bonferroni correction. The table was pulled from immuneACCESS by TCRdb, which kept in-frame rearrangements only. Such tables lose some clones; where checked, under half of the loss comes from unresolved V genes, and the rest has no known cause. V and J calls and clone size are given by that table; D and trimming were obtained from the DNA. The sample table contains fewer than 35,000 clones; only one count was recorded for over 75% of them. The ten largest clonotypes hold 6.5% to 9% of the sample.

General conclusions and limits of the study: Starting ART was linked to a significant rise in TRB diversity, yet even after long-term ART the diversity remained significantly lower than in transplant donor controls. Compared with controls, HIV repertoires had narrower CDR3 length ranges, and the network structure pointed to an antigen-experienced repertoire that shifted only slightly toward naive after ART. Because cell numbers in pre-ART samples were limited, unsorted PBMC were profiled instead of sorted CD4+ and CD8+ T cells. Because PBMC availability was limited, only the TCR beta chain was sequenced, with no alpha chain pairing. Expanded TRB clones identified before ART initiation dominated the repertoire at all time points, although this dominance fluctuated and declined in many PLHIV after ART. Samples dated from the mid-2000s to the late 2010s, and the ART regimens used may be less effective than current ones. No data were available on ART adherence, viral resistance or therapy changes, limiting inferences about post-ART repertoire changes.

To be included, a participant needed at least one PBMC sample from before ART initiation plus at least two post-ART samples. Every participant with HIV received treatment in the United States of America. Cryopreserved samples of about 0.95-10 million PBMC were thawed and washed before DNA extraction. At the time of the earliest PBMC sample for each participant with HIV, ages ranged from about 23 to 60 years. PBMC samples were contributed by each participant from 1-4 timepoints before ART initiation and 2-8 timepoints after ART initiation, with a median of 7 samples. Serial HIV viral load, CD4+ T-cell count, ART history and demographic data were obtained for every participant. Genomic DNA was extracted from unsorted PBMC with a Qiagen kit on a QIAcube, processed in batches of 12 samples.

This sequence was found in a man aged 40-50 years with HIV. The sample was unsorted PBMCs, taken 3 years after starting antiretroviral therapy. Here the chain combines TRBV28 and TRBJ2-3, with TRBD2 identical over 11 junction bases. The CDR3 reads CASIGGASGRTRETQYF. The DNA is as follows: TGTGCCAGCATCGGGGGGGCTAGCGGGAGGACGAGGGAGACGCAGTATTTT.